The source of this T cell receptor (beta chain) is a study of T cell repertoires in cytomegalovirus infection. The overall study: Through public TCR beta signatures, both CMV infection and matching HLA type were indicated.

From the reads, TCRdb called clonotypes with MiXCR, one entry per CDR3 protein. The table includes approximately 700,000 distinct CDR3 sequences, approximately 40% detected once. Notes on the study in general: The ex vivo response showed dominance by HLA-C-restricted CMV-specific TCR beta clonotypes. Accumulated public TCR beta family frequency recognized individuals carrying CMV together with the relevant HLA.

This CDR3 is built from 15 residues. Trimming cost V 6 bases and J 2 bases, with 17 bases left between them. Per germline, CDR1 MDHEN and CDR2 SYDVKM. With respect to this clonotype: The antigen remains unidentified.

The TCR comes from a human donor in good health (CMV status not recorded). Some clones in this sample may be carry-over from other donors' samples. The V gene is TRBV28, the J gene TRBJ2-7; possibly TRBD1 or TRBD2 for D (5 bases each). The sequenced material came from PBMCs. In DNA, the CDR3 is TGTGCCAGCAGCCCTGTAGGGCAGGGACCCTACGAGCAGTACTTC. It specifies CASSPVGQGPYEQYF.